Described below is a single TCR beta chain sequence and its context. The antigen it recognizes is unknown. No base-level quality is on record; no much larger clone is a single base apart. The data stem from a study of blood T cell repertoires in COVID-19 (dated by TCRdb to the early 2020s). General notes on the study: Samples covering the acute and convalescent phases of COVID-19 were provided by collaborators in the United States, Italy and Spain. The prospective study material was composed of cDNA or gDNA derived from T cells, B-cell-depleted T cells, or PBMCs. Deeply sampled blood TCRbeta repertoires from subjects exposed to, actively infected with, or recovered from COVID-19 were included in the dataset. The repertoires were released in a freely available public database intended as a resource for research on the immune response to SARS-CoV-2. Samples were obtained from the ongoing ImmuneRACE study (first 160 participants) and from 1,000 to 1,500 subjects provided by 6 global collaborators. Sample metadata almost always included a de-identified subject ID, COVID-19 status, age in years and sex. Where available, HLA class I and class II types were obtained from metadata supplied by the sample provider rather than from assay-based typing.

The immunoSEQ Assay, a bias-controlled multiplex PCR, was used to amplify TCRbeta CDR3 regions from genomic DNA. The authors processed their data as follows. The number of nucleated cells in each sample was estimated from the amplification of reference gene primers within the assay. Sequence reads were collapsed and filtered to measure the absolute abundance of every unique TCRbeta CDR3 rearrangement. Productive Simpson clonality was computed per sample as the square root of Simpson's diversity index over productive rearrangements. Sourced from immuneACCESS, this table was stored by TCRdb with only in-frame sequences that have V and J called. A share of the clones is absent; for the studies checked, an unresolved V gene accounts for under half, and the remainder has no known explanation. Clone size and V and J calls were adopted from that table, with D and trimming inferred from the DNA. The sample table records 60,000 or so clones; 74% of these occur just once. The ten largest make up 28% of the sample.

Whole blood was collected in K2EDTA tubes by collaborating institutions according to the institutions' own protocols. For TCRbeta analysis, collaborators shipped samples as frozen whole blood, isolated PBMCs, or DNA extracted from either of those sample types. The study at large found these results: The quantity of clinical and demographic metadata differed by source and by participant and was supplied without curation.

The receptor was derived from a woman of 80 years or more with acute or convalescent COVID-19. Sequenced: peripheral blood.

The CDR3 reads CASSQHPGPSSYEQYF. The nucleotides are TGTGCCAGCAGCCAGCATCCAGGGCCGAGCTCCTACGAGCAGTACTTC. The sequence joins TRBV3-1 (or the pseudogene TRBV3-2) to TRBJ2-7, with a weak D call of TRBD1 (5 bases match). V is shortened by 3 bases, J by 0 bases, and the region joining them spans 15 bases. CDR1 and CDR2 were assigned from the germline V gene (reference sequence) as LGHDT and YNNKEL. Its CDR3 holds 16 amino acids, cysteine through phenylalanine. The entry retains the CDR3 DNA only, 48 bases that are in frame from base 1.